The source of this T cell receptor beta chain is a study of patients and donors after allogeneic stem cell transplantation. TCRdb re-called the RT-PCR reads through MiXCR, storing one row per CDR3 protein. The data contain about 960,000 distinct CDR3 sequences, approximately 19% of them singletons. The CDR3 is made up of 14 amino acids. V shed 7 bases and J shed 0 bases, with 12 bases lying between them. Germline V gives CDR1 SEHNR, CDR2 FQNEAQ (reference sequence). V gene TRBV7-9 combines with J gene TRBJ1-2; D is unresolved. The specimen sequenced was blood, either unsorted or a sorted T cell fraction (not recorded which). This TCR came from a human donor who was either an allogeneic HSCT recipient or a stem cell or donor lymphocyte infusion donor (not recorded which). It is not recorded whose cells these are; they may come from a transplant donor. CDR3 sequence reads: CASKAGGANYGYTF. Here the CDR3 DNA reads TGTGCCAGCAAGGCAGGCGGAGCTAACTATGGCTACACCTTC.